One sample yielded the 18 T cell receptor beta chains listed below, sequenced in a study of T-cell reconstitution after alpha-beta-depleted transplantation in children. Unique molecular identifiers were used in preparing the TCRbeta library. MiXCR, run by TCRdb on the PCR reads, gives a single entry per CDR3 protein. The sample comprises 250,000 to 300,000 distinct CDR3 sequences, roughly 9.5% of which are singletons, and over 9.5% rests with the top ten. The starting material was PBMCs from the stem cell graft donor, obtained from the stem cell graft. The receptors come from a human donor who donated a stem cell graft to a child with SCID.

V gene TRBV12-3 or TRBV12-4 combines with J gene TRBJ2-6; no definite D call. This CDR3 has 16 amino acids. Trimming shortened V by 3 bases and J by 0 bases, and 9 bases separated the two germline ends. Here the CDR3 reads CASSFLQYSGANVLTF. In nucleotides, the CDR3 is TGTGCCAGCAGTTTTCTCCAGTACTCTGGGGCCAACGTCCTGACTTTC.

In this sample, this clonotype turned up a few times. The V and J genes are TRBV9 and TRBJ2-1; D is tentatively TRBD1 or TRBD2 (5 bases each). This CDR3 region has 17 residues. CDR1 is SGDLS and CDR2 is YYNGEE in the germline V gene. Trimming removed 3 bases from V and 1 base from J, with 17 bases in between. The CDR3 DNA is TGTGCCAGCAGCGCCTCTGGGACGCCTCTTTCCTACAATGAGCAGTTCTTC. It yields the protein CASSASGTPLSYNEQFF.

The V call is TRBV20-1, the J call TRBJ2-3; 8 bases agree with TRBD1. Losses at the gene ends were 3 bases for V and 6 bases for J; bases not matched to a gene: 5. The CDR3 contains 13 residues. Germline V gene sequence: CDR1 DFQATT, CDR2 SNEGSKA (reference sequence). This chain's CDR3 is CSASRGPGDTQYF. The CDR3 DNA sequence: TGCAGTGCTAGCAGGGGGCCGGGTGATACGCAGTATTTT.

The chain combines TRBV12-3 or TRBV12-4 with TRBJ2-7, with D possibly TRBD1 on 6 matching bases. V lost 3 bases, J lost 5 bases, and 17 bases lay in between. The CDR3 has 15 amino acids. The CDR3 DNA reads TGTGCCAGCAGTTTCTTGGGACACACGCTCCACGAGCAGTACTTC. Protein sequence: CASSFLGHTLHEQYF.

The rearrangement uses TRBV12-3 or TRBV12-4 and TRBJ1-6; D remains unclear. This CDR3 region has 14 residues. Trimming cost V 4 bases and J 6 bases, with 10 bases left between them. The CDR3 sequence: CASSSGSSNSPLHF. The CDR3 coding sequence is TGTGCCAGCAGTTCTGGCAGCAGTAATTCACCCCTCCACTTT.

The chain employs TRBV7-9 and TRBJ1-2; D may be TRBD1 (5 bases). V lost 5 bases to trimming and J lost 8 bases, with 21 bases between them. This CDR3 contains 15 residues. Per the germline V gene, CDR1 is SEHNR and CDR2 is FQNEAQ (reference sequence). The CDR3 DNA follows: TGTGCCAGCAGCCAGGGCGGATACCCGGCGGGCGGCTACACCTTC. It specifies CASSQGGYPAGGYTF.

This clonotype was counted a few times. V is TRBV19 and J is TRBJ1-1; tentative D call: TRBD1 (5 bases). CDR3 length: 15 residues. The germline CDR1 and CDR2 sequences are LNHDA and SQIVND (reference sequence). The V gene lost 4 bases and the J gene lost 10 bases, with 22 bases spanning the gap. The CDR3 coding sequence is TGTGCCAGTAGTAACCCTGGGGCAGCGGTTCCCATAGCTTTCTTT. Its protein is CASSNPGAAVPIAFF. The entire variable domain, with the rest obtained from reference TRBV19 and TRBJ1-1, is as follows: DGGITQSPKYLFRKEGQNVTLSCEQNLNHDAMYWYRQDPGQGLRLIYYSQIVNDFQKGDIAEGYSVSREKKESFPLTVTSAQKNPTAFYLCASSNPGAAVPIAFFGQGTRLTVV.

The V call is TRBV12-3 or TRBV12-4, the J call TRBJ1-2, with 9 bases that match TRBD1. The junction had 7 bases not matched to a gene; V was cut back by 5 bases and J by 3 bases. CDR3 length equals 15 residues. CDR3 nucleotides: TGTGCCAGCAGTCAAAGACAGGGGGACTACTATGGCTACACCTTC. Translation gives CASSQRQGDYYGYTF.

This clonotype was detected only a few times. V gene TRBV11-2 combines with J gene TRBJ1-4; 7 bases are shared with TRBD1. The CDR3 is 15 residues long. Germline CDR1 is SGHAT and CDR2 is FQNNGV. With V trimmed by 4 bases and J by 3 bases, 5 bases remained unmatched. The CDR3 protein is CASSSNRGANEKLFF. The CDR3 DNA sequence: TGTGCCAGCAGCTCGAACAGGGGTGCTAATGAAAAACTGTTTTTT. The whole variable domain, filled in from reference TRBV11-2 and TRBJ1-4, reads EAGVAQSPRYKIIEKRQSVAFWCNPISGHATLYWYQQILGQGPKLLIQFQNNGVVDDSQLPKDRFSAERLKGVDSTLKIQPAKLEDSAVYLCASSSNRGANEKLFFGSGTQLSVL.

This clonotype was observed a handful of times. The rearrangement uses TRBV29-1 and TRBJ2-3, with D perhaps TRBD1 or TRBD2 (5 bases each). The CDR3 totals 13 residues. Trimming removed 2 bases at V and 0 bases at J, with 6 bases between. Germline V gives CDR1 SQVTM, CDR2 ANQGSEA. The CDR3 coding sequence is TGCAGCGTTGAACGGGACAGCACAGATACGCAGTATTTT. Its translation is CSVERDSTDTQYF.

This clonotype came up a few times. The gene calls are TRBV27 and TRBJ1-4, with D hard to call. V was cut by 4 bases and J by 7 bases, with 10 bases left in between. This CDR3 region has 13 residues. Germline values: CDR1 MNHEY, CDR2 SMNVEV (reference sequence). The CDR3 DNA follows: TGTGCCAGCAGTTCGGGGAGTGTTGAAAAACTGTTTTTT. Amino acid sequence: CASSSGSVEKLFF.

This clonotype was observed a handful of times. V usage is TRBV5-1 and J usage is TRBJ1-1; a possible D gene is TRBD1 (6 bases). V was trimmed by 3 bases and J by 1 base, leaving 16 bases between them. The CDR3 sequence is 16 residues long. Germline V CDR1 and CDR2: SGHRS, YFSETQ. The CDR3 reads CASSWDPDRWNTEAFF. In DNA, the CDR3 is TGCGCCAGCAGCTGGGACCCGGACAGATGGAACACTGAAGCTTTCTTT.

This clonotype was observed many times. This rearrangement joins TRBV5-8 to TRBJ2-7, with D possibly matching TRBD1 (5 bases). The CDR3 is 13 amino acids. Germline V gene sequence: CDR1 SGHTS, CDR2 YDEGEE. V gave up 2 bases and J gave up 3 bases, with 9 bases separating them. The CDR3 region has the DNA TGTGCCAGCAGCTTCGGACAAAACTACGAGCAGTACTTC. Translating gives CASSFGQNYEQYF.

The chain links TRBV12-3 or TRBV12-4 to TRBJ2-1; TRBD1 is a possible D gene (5 bases). Trimming left V 5 bases short and J 7 bases short, with 18 bases between. This CDR3 has 15 amino acids. The CDR3 nucleotides are TGTGCCAGCAGTCTCGGAAGAAGCAAGGGGAATGAGCAGTTCTTC. This codes for CASSLGRSKGNEQFF.

The chain combines TRBV12-3 or TRBV12-4 with TRBJ1-2; D gene ambiguous. This CDR3 contains 12 residues. Trimming shortened V by 4 bases and J by 4 bases, and 7 bases separated the two germline ends. This chain's CDR3 is CASSSPVYGYTF. The CDR3 nucleotides read TGTGCCAGCAGTTCCCCAGTCTATGGCTACACCTTC.

This clonotype was picked up many times. V and J are TRBV12-5 and TRBJ2-2; D gene uncertain. The CDR3 extends over 11 amino acids. Germline loops: CDR1 LGHNT, CDR2 FRNRAP. V was trimmed by 5 bases and J by 7 bases, leaving 5 bases between them. This CDR3 is CASGELGELFF. CDR3 in DNA: TGTGCTAGTGGTGAGCTCGGGGAGCTGTTTTTT.

This clonotype was observed a few times. The V call is TRBV12-3 or TRBV12-4, the J call TRBJ2-1; 8 nucleotides agree with TRBD2. Germline trimming cut 6 bases from V and 2 bases from J; bases unmatched to any gene: 6. This CDR3 has 15 residues. The CDR3 region has the DNA TGTGCCAGCAGCCCAACTAGCGGACCCTACAATGAGCAGTTCTTC. Translation gives CASSPTSGPYNEQFF.

V usage is TRBV20-1 and J usage is TRBJ1-3; TRBD1 matches at 9 bases. The CDR3 spans 17 residues. The V and J ends lost 1 base and 1 base, in that order; junction bases with no gene match: 8. Germline CDR1 and CDR2: DFQATT and SNEGSKA (reference sequence). Here the CDR3 reads CSARGITGGASGNTIYF. The CDR3 DNA sequence: TGCAGTGCTAGAGGGATCACAGGGGGCGCTTCTGGAAACACCATATATTTT.